Presented here are 25 T cell receptor beta chains from one specimen sequenced in a study of cytomegalovirus exposure and HLA in healthy donors. It was with 60 Vbeta and 13 Jbeta primers that the PCR ran. Measured with immunoSEQ multiplex PCR; TCRdb has only the in-frame clones, and not every one. The top ten hold over 10% of the sample, which has 60,000 to 85,000 clones, 74% seen once. The sample consisted of PBMCs. These receptors were collected from a human donor in good health.

On this clone: Additional DNA sequences in this sample encode the identical CDR3. V gene TRBV2 combines with J gene TRBJ2-5; 7 bases line up with TRBD1. J gave up 1 base and V 6 bases, and 2 bases lay outside the gene matches. Germline loops: CDR1 SNHLY, CDR2 FYNNEI. This CDR3 is built from 13 residues. The CDR3 here is CASSDRAQETQYF. The CDR3 bases are TGTGCCAGCAGCGACAGGGCCCAAGAGACCCAGTACTTC. Filled out from reference TRBV2 and TRBJ2-5, the complete variable domain reads EPEVTQTPSHQVTQMGQEVILRCVPISNHLYFYWYRQILGQKVEFLVSFYNNEISEKSEIFDDQFSVERPDGSNFTLKIRSTKLEDSAMYFCASSDRAQETQYFGPGTRLLVL.

The chain uses TRBV28 and TRBJ2-5; D not certain. The V gene lost 5 bases and the J gene lost 4 bases, with 17 bases spanning the gap. Germline CDR1 is MDHEN and CDR2 is SYDVKM. CDR3 length: 15 residues. This chain's CDR3 is CASSPSAREAETQYF. The CDR3 nucleotides read TGTGCCAGCAGTCCCTCAGCGAGAGAAGCAGAGACCCAGTACTTC.

V and J are TRBV29-1 and TRBJ1-2; 7 nucleotides agree with TRBD1. The CDR3 spans 13 residues. Germline CDR1 is SQVTM and CDR2 is ANQGSEA. J gave up 4 bases and V 0 bases, and 2 bases lay outside the gene matches. The CDR3 bases are TGCAGCGTTGAAGATGGGACAGCCTATGGCTACACCTTC. Its translation: CSVEDGTAYGYTF.

The chain carries TRBV6-1 and TRBJ1-5; D gene unclear. V was trimmed by 1 base and J by 4 bases, leaving 11 bases between them. From germline, CDR1 is MNHNS and CDR2 SASEGT. This CDR3 is built from 15 residues. CDR3: CASSEVPSYNQPQHF. CDR3 coding DNA: TGTGCCAGCAGTGAAGTCCCCAGTTATAATCAGCCCCAGCATTTT.

This clone has only a few counts. The chain joins TRBV6-6 to TRBJ1-1; possibly TRBD1 for D (6 bases). This CDR3 is built from 12 residues. CDR1 and CDR2 (germline): MNHNY, SVGAGI (reference sequence). V was shortened by 8 bases and J by 4 bases, with 11 bases between the two germline ends. The CDR3 spells CASRGAVTEAFF. DNA of the CDR3: TGTGCCAGCCGGGGGGCCGTCACTGAAGCTTTCTTT.

The chain couples TRBV7-9 to TRBJ1-1; D is undetermined. Germline V gives CDR1 SEHNR, CDR2 FQNEAQ (reference sequence). V lost 1 base and J lost 11, with 11 bases in between. The CDR3 spans 12 residues. The CDR3 loop is CASSLEELGAFF. CDR3 in DNA: TGTGCCAGCAGCTTAGAGGAATTGGGCGCTTTCTTT.

The chain links TRBV7-6 to TRBJ2-5; D unresolved. Germline CDR1 is SGHVS and CDR2 is FNYEAQ. The CDR3 is made up of 13 amino acids. Trimming left V 1 base short and J 6 bases short, with 9 bases between. The CDR3: CASSLEPRQTQYF. CDR3 DNA: TGTGCCAGCAGCTTAGAACCCAGGCAGACCCAGTACTTC.

This clone came up once. The chain recombines TRBV7-9 with TRBJ1-1; D unresolved. Per the germline V gene, CDR1 is SEHNR and CDR2 is FQNEAQ (reference sequence). The V end was cut by 6 bases, the J end by 1 base, with 9 bases between. The CDR3 extends over 13 amino acids. The CDR3 here is CASSSTRNTEAFF. As DNA, the CDR3 is TGTGCCAGCAGTAGTACCCGGAACACTGAAGCTTTCTTT.

The chain is built from TRBV10-3 and TRBJ1-2, with TRBD1 as a possible D gene (6 bases). CDR3 length: 14 amino acids. Germline values: CDR1 ENHRY, CDR2 SYGVKD. The V end lost 3 bases, the J end lost 3 bases, and 11 bases lay between the germline ends. For the CDR3, the DNA is TGTGCCATCAGTGACCCGGACAGCTACTATGGCTACACCTTC. As protein: CAISDPDSYYGYTF.

This CDR3 is CASKEGGSHEQYF. In DNA form, the CDR3 reads TGTGCCAGCAAGGAGGGAGGATCGCACGAGCAGTACTTC. This rearrangement joins TRBV27 to TRBJ2-7; possible D gene TRBD2, 6 bases. Germline lookup yields CDR1 MNHEY and CDR2 SMNVEV (reference sequence). The CDR3 is 13 residues long. V lost 7 bases to trimming and J lost 5 bases, with 15 bases between them.

This clone was detected only a few times. The chain is built from TRBV7-3 and TRBJ1-1; 9 positions match TRBD1. The CDR3 consists of 14 residues. Unmatched junction bases numbered 5, after V lost 6 bases and J lost 3 bases. Germline CDR1 and CDR2: SGHTA and FQGTGA. The CDR3: CASRAGTGHTEAFF. DNA for the CDR3: TGTGCCAGCAGGGCCGGGACAGGGCACACTGAAGCTTTCTTT.

This clone was seen only once. The V gene is TRBV6-1, the J gene TRBJ1-4; D might be TRBD1 (6 bases). V was shortened by 1 base and J by 9 bases, with 15 bases between the two germline ends. The CDR3 covers 15 residues. Germline-derived CDR1 and CDR2 are MNHNS and SASEGT. The CDR3 sequence: CASSEEAAGAQKLFF. The DNA of the CDR3 is TGTGCCAGCAGTGAAGAAGCGGCAGGGGCCCAAAAACTGTTTTTT.

The chain uses TRBV5-4 and TRBJ2-3, with 9 bases matching TRBD1. CDR3 length equals 15 residues. V lost 4 bases to trimming and J lost 3 bases; unmatched junction nucleotides: 6. Looked up from germline, CDR1 is SGHNT and CDR2 is YYREEE (reference sequence). In DNA form, the CDR3 reads TGTGCCAGCAGCAAACCGGGACAGGGTACAGATACGCAGTATTTT. Amino acids: CASSKPGQGTDTQYF.

The chain couples TRBV11-3 to TRBJ2-1, with 13 nucleotides matching TRBD2. CDR3 length: 16 amino acids. The J segment lost 7 bases and the V segment lost 2 bases, leaving 5 bases of the junction unmatched. In germline, CDR1 is SGHNT, CDR2 YENEEA. CDR3 loop: CASSLTETSGGNEQFF. For the CDR3, the DNA is TGTGCCAGCAGCTTAACCGAGACTAGCGGGGGGAATGAGCAGTTCTTC.

This clone appeared a single time. The rearrangement links TRBV5-1 to TRBJ2-1, with TRBD2 matching 7 bases. Germline CDR1 and CDR2: SGHRS and YFSETQ. The CDR3 is 18 amino acids. V lost 4 bases and J lost 0; bases outside the gene matches: 13. The CDR3 DNA is TGCGCCAGCAGCCCAAAAACTAGCGCGACGAGCTCCTACAATGAGCAGTTCTTC. Protein: CASSPKTSATSSYNEQFF. The entire variable domain, with the rest obtained from reference TRBV5-1 and TRBJ2-1, is as follows: KAGVTQTPRYLIKTRGQQVTLSCSPISGHRSVSWYQQTPGQGLQFLFEYFSETQRNKGNFPGRFSGRQFSNSRSEMNVSTLELGDSALYLCASSPKTSATSSYNEQFFGPGTRLTVL.

The V call is TRBV6-6, the J call TRBJ2-7; D possibly corresponds to TRBD2 (6 bases). The germline CDR1 and CDR2 sequences are MNHNY and SVGAGI (reference sequence). Trimming left V 6 bases short and J 0 bases short, with 12 bases between. This CDR3 contains 14 residues. Written as DNA, the CDR3 is TGTGCCAGCAGGGGCTCCGGGAGCTCCTACGAGCAGTACTTC. Translating gives CASRGSGSSYEQYF.

This clone appeared a few times. This sequence joins TRBV14 and TRBJ2-5, with TRBD1 matching 7 bases. The CDR3 runs 16 residues. V dropped 4 bases and J dropped 0; count of bases not matched to a gene: 8. Germline values: CDR1 SGHDN, CDR2 FVKESK. CDR3: CASSRTGTAYQETQYF. CDR3 DNA: TGTGCCAGCAGCCGGACCGGGACAGCTTACCAAGAGACCCAGTACTTC.

This rearrangement joins TRBV18 to TRBJ1-2; D unclear. This CDR3 has 13 residues. CDR1 KGHSH and CDR2 LQKENI come from the germline V gene. V was pared by 3 bases and J by 8 bases, with 13 bases between. The CDR3 reads CASSPGNGGGYTF. Written as DNA, the CDR3 is TGTGCCAGCTCACCGGGGAACGGCGGGGGCTACACCTTC. Full variable domain (rest looked up from reference TRBV18 and TRBJ1-2): NAGVMQNPRHLVRRRGQEARLRCSPMKGHSHVYWYRQLPEEGLKFMVYLQKENIIDESGMPKERFSAEFPKEGPSILRIQQVVRGDSAAYFCASSPGNGGGYTFGSGTRLTVV.

The J gene is TRBJ1-1, the V gene TRBV14; D not certain. The CDR3 loop spans 16 amino acids. Germline V gives CDR1 SGHDN, CDR2 FVKESK. V was shortened by 0 bases and J by 4 bases, with 15 bases between the two germline ends. CDR3 region: CASSQELGTTGTEAFF. Written as DNA, the CDR3 is TGTGCCAGCAGCCAAGAGTTAGGCACCACGGGCACTGAAGCTTTCTTT.

The chain links TRBV7-3 to TRBJ2-1; 9 nucleotides align to TRBD2. Germline CDR1 SGHTA, CDR2 FQGTGA. The trim removed 0 bases at V and 5 bases at J, leaving 5 bases unmatched. This CDR3 comprises 16 residues. The CDR3 spells CASSLTPSGTHNEQFF. As DNA, the CDR3 is TGTGCCAGCAGCTTAACCCCTAGCGGGACCCACAATGAGCAGTTCTTC.

V gene TRBV10-1 combines with J gene TRBJ2-1; D gene ambiguous. CDR1 is WNHNN and CDR2 is SYGVQD in the germline V gene (reference sequence). The V end lost 3 bases, the J end lost 6 bases, and 3 bases lay between the germline ends. This CDR3 is built from 11 residues. The CDR3 loop is CASSDGNEQFF. As DNA, the CDR3 is TGCGCCAGCAGTGACGGCAATGAGCAGTTCTTC.

This clone has only one observation. In DNA form, the CDR3 reads TGTGCCAGCAGCTCACAGGGTAGGAACACCATATATTTT. It is translated as CASSSQGRNTIYF. J is TRBJ1-3 and V is TRBV13; a weak D match, TRBD1 (6 bases). V shed 4 bases and J shed 7 bases, with 11 bases lying between them. The germline CDR1 and CDR2 sequences are PRHDT and FYEKMQ (reference sequence). The CDR3 has 13 residues.

The J gene is TRBJ2-7, the V gene TRBV28, with D perhaps TRBD1 (6 bases). The V end was cut by 8 bases, the J end by 2 bases, with 13 bases between. This CDR3 region has 13 residues. Germline-derived CDR1 and CDR2 are MDHEN and SYDVKM. The CDR3 bases are TGTGCCAGCCGGGACACTCTTCCCTACGAGCAGTACTTC. Its protein is CASRDTLPYEQYF.

In its sample, this clone was seen once. The CDR3 here is CASSLVGLARETQYF. The CDR3 bases are TGTGCCAGCAGCTTAGTGGGACTAGCGCGGGAGACCCAGTACTTC. V and J are TRBV7-9 and TRBJ2-5; TRBD2 matches 10 bases. The CDR3 spans 15 residues. CDR1 is SEHNR, CDR2 FQNEAQ, per germline (reference sequence). Losses at the gene ends were 1 base for V and 5 bases for J; bases not matched to a gene: 4.

The V and J genes are TRBV30 and TRBJ2-3, with 7 bases fitting TRBD2. The CDR3 totals 13 residues. The V and J ends lost 5 bases and 2 bases, in that order; junction bases with no gene match: 4. Germline CDR1 reads GTSNPN; CDR2 reads SVGIG (reference sequence). The chain's CDR3 is CAWGRDYTDTQYF. CDR3 DNA sequence: TGTGCCTGGGGGAGGGACTACACAGATACGCAGTATTTT. Complete variable domain (other parts from reference TRBV30 and TRBJ2-3): SQTIHQWPATLVQPVGSPLSLECTVEGTSNPNLYWYRQAAGRGLQLLFYSVGIGQISSEVPQNLSASRPQDRQFILSSKKLLLSDSGFYLCAWGRDYTDTQYFGPGTRLTVL.